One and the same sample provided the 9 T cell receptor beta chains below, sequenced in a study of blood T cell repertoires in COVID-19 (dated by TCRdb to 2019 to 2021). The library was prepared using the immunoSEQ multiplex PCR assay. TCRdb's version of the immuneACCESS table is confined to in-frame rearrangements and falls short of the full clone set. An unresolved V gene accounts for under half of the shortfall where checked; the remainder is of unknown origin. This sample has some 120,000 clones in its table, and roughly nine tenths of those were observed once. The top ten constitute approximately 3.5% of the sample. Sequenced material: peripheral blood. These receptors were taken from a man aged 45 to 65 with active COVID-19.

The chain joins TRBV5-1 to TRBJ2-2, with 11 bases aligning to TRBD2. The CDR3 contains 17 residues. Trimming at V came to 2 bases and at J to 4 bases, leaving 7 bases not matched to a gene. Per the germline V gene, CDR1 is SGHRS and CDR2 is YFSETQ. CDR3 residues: CASSFASGRLGTGELFF. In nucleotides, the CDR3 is TGCGCCAGCAGCTTCGCTAGCGGGAGGTTAGGCACCGGGGAGCTGTTTTTT. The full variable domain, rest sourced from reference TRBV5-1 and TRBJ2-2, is KAGVTQTPRYLIKTRGQQVTLSCSPISGHRSVSWYQQTPGQGLQFLFEYFSETQRNKGNFPGRFSGRQFSNSRSEMNVSTLELGDSALYLCASSFASGRLGTGELFFGEGSRLTVL.

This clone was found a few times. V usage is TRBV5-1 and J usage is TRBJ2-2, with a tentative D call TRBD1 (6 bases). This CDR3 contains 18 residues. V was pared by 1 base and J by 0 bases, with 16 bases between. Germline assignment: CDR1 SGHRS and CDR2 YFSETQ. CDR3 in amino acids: CASSLNGGGTANTGELFF. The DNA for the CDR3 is TGCGCCAGCAGCTTGAATGGTGGGGGCACTGCGAACACCGGGGAGCTGTTTTTT. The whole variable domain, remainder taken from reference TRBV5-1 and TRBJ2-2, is KAGVTQTPRYLIKTRGQQVTLSCSPISGHRSVSWYQQTPGQGLQFLFEYFSETQRNKGNFPGRFSGRQFSNSRSEMNVSTLELGDSALYLCASSLNGGGTANTGELFFGEGSRLTVL.

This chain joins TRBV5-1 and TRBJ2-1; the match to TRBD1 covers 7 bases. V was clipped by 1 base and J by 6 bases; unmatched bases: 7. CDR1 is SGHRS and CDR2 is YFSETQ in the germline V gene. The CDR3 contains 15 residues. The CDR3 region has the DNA TGCGCCAGCAGCTTGAGATTGACAGGGTTCAATGAGCAGTTCTTC. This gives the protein CASSLRLTGFNEQFF.

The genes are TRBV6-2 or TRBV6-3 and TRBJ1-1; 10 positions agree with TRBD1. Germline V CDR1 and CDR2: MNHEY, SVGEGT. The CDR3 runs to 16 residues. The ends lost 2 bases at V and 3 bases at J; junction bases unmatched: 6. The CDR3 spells CASSYPTGTGDTEAFF. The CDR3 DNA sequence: TGTGCCAGCAGTTACCCTACCGGGACAGGGGACACTGAAGCTTTCTTT.

The CDR3 DNA reads TGTGCCAGCAGCGCGGGACTGGGTTCCCTAGCGGGAGAAGGAGCCAAAAACATTCAGTACTTC. This gives the protein CASSAGLGSLAGEGAKNIQYF. The chain carries TRBV2 and TRBJ2-4, with TRBD2 matching 10 bases. Germline V gene lookup returns CDR1 SNHLY and CDR2 FYNNEI. Trimming at V came to 6 bases and at J to 0 bases, leaving 20 bases not matched to a gene. CDR3 length: 21 residues. The complete variable domain, with remaining parts taken from reference TRBV2 and TRBJ2-4, reads EPEVTQTPSHQVTQMGQEVILRCVPISNHLYFYWYRQILGQKVEFLVSFYNNEISEKSEIFDDQFSVERPDGSNFTLKIRSTKLEDSAMYFCASSAGLGSLAGEGAKNIQYFGAGTRLSVL.

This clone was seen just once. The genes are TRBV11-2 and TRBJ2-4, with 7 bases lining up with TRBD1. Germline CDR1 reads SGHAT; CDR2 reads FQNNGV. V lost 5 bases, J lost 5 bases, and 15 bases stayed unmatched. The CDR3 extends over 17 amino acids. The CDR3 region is CASSIIGRTGQQNIQYF. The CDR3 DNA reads TGTGCCAGCAGCATAATTGGACGAACGGGACAGCAAAACATTCAGTACTTC.

The CDR3 DNA reads TGTGCCAGCACCATGGGGGAGGACGCCTACGAGCAGTACGTC. It yields the protein CASTMGEDAYEQYV. This chain links TRBV7-6 with TRBJ2-7; a possible D gene is TRBD2 (6 bases). Trimming pared 7 bases from V and 2 bases from J, leaving 15 bases between. Germline V gives CDR1 SGHVS, CDR2 FNYEAQ. The CDR3 has 14 amino acids.

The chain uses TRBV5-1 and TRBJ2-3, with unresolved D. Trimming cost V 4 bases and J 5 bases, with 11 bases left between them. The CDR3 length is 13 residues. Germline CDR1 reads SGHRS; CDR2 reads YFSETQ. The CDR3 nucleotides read TGCGCCAGCAGCCTGGGTCTTGTAGATACGCAGTATTTT. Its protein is CASSLGLVDTQYF.

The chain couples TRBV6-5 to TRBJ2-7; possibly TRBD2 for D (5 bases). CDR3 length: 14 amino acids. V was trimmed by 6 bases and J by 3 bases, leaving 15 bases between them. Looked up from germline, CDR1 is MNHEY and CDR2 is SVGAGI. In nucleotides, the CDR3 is TGTGCCAGCAGCCCCCCGGGGTTAAACTACGAGCAGTACTTC. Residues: CASSPPGLNYEQYF.